These 32 T cell receptor beta chains were sequenced from one sample in a study of post-analysis software for immune sequencing data (dated by TCRdb to about 2015). Overall results and qualifications from the work: Four or five TRBV segments, including TRBV5-6, TRBV5-1 and TRBV20-1, were significantly more frequent in patients than controls.

The antigens of these receptors remain unknown. Receptors were amplified or captured by PCR. The sequencer listed for this sample is Illumina HiSeq 2500. To reduce PCR and sequencing biases, unique molecular identifiers were built into the TCR beta cDNA libraries. Starting from the raw public reads, TCRdb applied fastp trimming at Q25, assembled clones with MiXCR and retained in-frame beta chains. Each entry merges the rows of one CDR3 protein and shows their most common DNA and genes. This sample gives 350,000 to 500,000 distinct CDR3 sequences in total; over 30% of them show up just once. The biggest ten clones account for less than 8% of the sample. Sample: blood. Receptors originate from a girl aged 2-10 years with multiple sclerosis.

The chain employs TRBV4-3 and TRBJ2-7; D remains ambiguous. V lost 0 bases to trimming and J lost 3 bases, with 6 bases between them. The CDR3 extends over 13 amino acids. Germline V gives CDR1 LGHNA, CDR2 YSLEER. The CDR3 bases are TGCGCCAGCAGCCAAGATCGAGTCTACGAGCAGTACTTC. This encodes CASSQDRVYEQYF.

The chain joins TRBV7-3 to TRBJ2-7, with D perhaps matching TRBD1 (6 bases). Trimming stripped 0 bases from V and 7 bases from J, with 25 bases between. This CDR3 has 18 amino acids. In germline, CDR1 is SGHTA, CDR2 FQGTGA. CDR3 residues: CASSLTPMGHSSLGEQYF. In nucleotides, the CDR3 is TGTGCCAGCAGCTTAACCCCGATGGGACATTCCTCCTTAGGGGAGCAGTACTTC.

The J gene is TRBJ1-6, the V gene TRBV10-3; D gene unclear. Germline CDR1 and CDR2: ENHRY and SYGVKD. V was clipped by 5 bases and J by 0 bases, with 8 bases between them. CDR3 length: 15 amino acids. Here the CDR3 reads CAISTDTSYNSPLHF. The CDR3 nucleotides read TGTGCCATCAGTACCGACACCTCCTATAATTCACCCCTCCACTTT.

V and J are TRBV11-2 and TRBJ1-5; 8 bases map to TRBD1. The V gene's germline CDR1 is SGHAT and CDR2 FQNNGV. The CDR3 has 14 residues. V trimming: 5 bases; J trimming: 5 bases; junction bases outside the gene matches: 5. CDR3 DNA sequence: TGTGCCAGCAGCCGGACAGGGAGGCATCAGCCCCAGCATTTT. Translation gives CASSRTGRHQPQHF.

This clonotype was observed a handful of times. The chain is built from TRBV20-1 and TRBJ2-7; perhaps TRBD1 as D (5 bases). The CDR3 spans 13 residues. Trimming cost V 5 bases and J 5 bases, with 16 bases left between them. The V gene's germline CDR1 is DFQATT and CDR2 SNEGSKA (reference sequence). For the CDR3, the DNA is TGCAGTGCTCCTTGGACCTTAGGGGACGAGCAGTACTTC. As protein: CSAPWTLGDEQYF.

The chain carries TRBV7-8 and TRBJ2-7, with D perhaps matching TRBD1 or TRBD2 (7 bases each). V was shortened by 1 base and J by 3 bases, with 19 bases between the two germline ends. CDR1 is SGHVS and CDR2 is FQNEAQ in the germline V gene. The CDR3 totals 17 residues. CDR3 nucleotide sequence: TGTGCCAGCAGCTTAGTGGGGGGGGACAGACCTCTCTACGAGCAGTACTTC. It specifies CASSLVGGDRPLYEQYF.

A few counts support this clonotype. The chain joins TRBV20-1 to TRBJ1-2; D uncertain. The V and J ends lost 4 bases and 4 bases respectively, with 13 bases between them. The CDR3 sequence is 13 residues long. Germline-derived CDR1 and CDR2 are DFQATT and SNEGSKA (reference sequence). The CDR3 sequence: CSATAGRPYGYTF. The CDR3, as DNA: TGCAGTGCTACCGCCGGACGGCCCTATGGCTACACCTTC.

This clonotype has more than one count but fewer than ten. This chain links TRBV3-1 with TRBJ2-7; D tentatively reads TRBD1 or TRBD2 (5 bases each). Trimming stripped 7 bases from V and 1 base from J, with 11 bases between. The CDR3 runs to 13 residues. Germline V CDR1 and CDR2: LGHDT, YNNKEL (reference sequence). In nucleotides, the CDR3 is TGTGCCAGCAAGAGAGGGGTATCCTACGAGCAGTACTTC. It translates to CASKRGVSYEQYF.

This sequence joins TRBV7-2 and TRBJ1-2; a weak D match, TRBD1 (5 bases). V lost 1 base and J 5 bases, leaving 17 bases between the germline ends. CDR1 is SGHTA and CDR2 is FQGNSA in the germline V gene. There are 16 residues in the CDR3. CDR3 sequence (DNA): TGTGCCAGCAGCTTAGACCAGGGCGTCGCGGCATATGGCTACACCTTC. Amino acids: CASSLDQGVAAYGYTF.

The rearrangement joins TRBV29-1 to TRBJ1-2; 8 nucleotides agree with TRBD1. Germline V lookup: CDR1 SQVTM, CDR2 ANQGSEA. J gave up 8 bases and V 2 bases, and 10 bases lay outside the gene matches. This CDR3 has 14 residues. The CDR3 nucleotides read TGCAGCGTTGAATTAGCCAGGGGGCGAGGGGGCTACACCTTC. It specifies CSVELARGRGGYTF. Full variable domain (missing parts from reference TRBV29-1 and TRBJ1-2): SAVISQKPSRDICQRGTSLTIQCQVDSQVTMMFWYRQQPGQSLTLIATANQGSEATYESGFVIDKFPISRPNLTFSTLTVSNMSPEDSSIYLCSVELARGRGGYTFGSGTRLTVV.

This clonotype was seen more than once but under ten times. In DNA, the CDR3 is TGTGCCAGCAGCCCCCGTGGGAATCAGCCCCAGCATTTT. This encodes CASSPRGNQPQHF. The J gene is TRBJ1-5, the V gene TRBV7-2, with D hard to call. The CDR3 totals 13 residues. Trimming cost V 5 bases and J 4 bases, with 9 bases left between them. Germline V gives CDR1 SGHTA, CDR2 FQGNSA.

This clonotype was picked up a small number of times. The genes are TRBV29-1 and TRBJ2-4; D is possibly TRBD2 (6 bases). The end of the DNA aligns better with TRBJ2-7, so the J call may be wrong. Germline lookup yields CDR1 SQVTM and CDR2 ANQGSEA. CDR3 length: 12 amino acids. CDR3 DNA sequence: TGCAGCGCTCTGGAGGGATTCTACGAGCAGTACTTC. Its protein product is CSALEGFYEQYF.

This rearrangement joins TRBV9 to TRBJ2-1; no firm D call. Germline values: CDR1 SGDLS, CDR2 YYNGEE. CDR3 length: 14 residues. Between the trimmed V and J ends, which lost 1 base and 2 bases, there was a span of 7 bases. The CDR3 is CASSVSSAYNEQFF. CDR3 coding DNA: TGTGCCAGCAGCGTATCCAGCGCCTACAATGAGCAGTTCTTC. The full variable domain, with the rest looked up from reference TRBV9 and TRBJ2-1, is DSGVTQTPKHLITATGQRVTLRCSPRSGDLSVYWYQQSLDQGLQFLIQYYNGEERAKGNILERFSAQQFPDLHSELNLSSLELGDSALYFCASSVSSAYNEQFFGPGTRLTVL.

The chain uses TRBV5-1 and TRBJ2-3, with 7 bases identical to TRBD2. Germline CDR1 SGHRS, CDR2 YFSETQ. J gave up 9 bases and V 5 bases, and 30 bases lay outside the gene matches. The CDR3 runs 20 residues. Written as DNA, the CDR3 is TGCGCCAGCAGTCGTTCGGGGGGTAATCCCTTGTCGCCCCCGCGAGAGACGCAGTATTTT. Its protein product is CASSRSGGNPLSPPRETQYF.

J is TRBJ2-4 and V is TRBV18; unclear D gene. The DNA matches TRBJ2-7 better at its end, which makes the J call doubtful. The CDR3 consists of 14 residues. Germline V CDR1 and CDR2: KGHSH, LQKENI. The CDR3 sequence is CASSEHDLIYEQYF. The DNA of the CDR3 is TGTGCCAGCTCAGAGCACGACTTAATCTACGAGCAGTACTTC.

This clonotype has a handful of counts. The chain couples TRBV12-3 or TRBV12-4 to TRBJ2-6; D is unresolved. This CDR3 spans 17 amino acids. Trimming stripped 7 bases from V and 0 bases from J, with 16 bases between. Here the CDR3 DNA reads TGTGCCAGCACACTCACGGTTCGGAGCTCTGGGGCCAACGTCCTGACTTTC. Protein product: CASTLTVRSSGANVLTF.

The chain has TRBV5-1 and TRBJ2-5, with a weak D call TRBD2 (7 bases). Matching the DNA end better, TRBJ2-7 makes the J call doubtful. Germline V gene data show CDR1 as SGHRS and CDR2 as YFSETQ. This CDR3 comprises 15 residues. The CDR3 region is CASGRIGRGADEQYF. CDR3 nucleotides: TGCGCCAGTGGACGTATCGGACGGGGGGCCGACGAGCAGTACTTC.

The table lists this clonotype with a few counts. The chain is built from TRBV5-6 and TRBJ1-4; no definite D call. Germline V gene sequence: CDR1 SGHDT, CDR2 YYEEEE. V was trimmed by 4 bases and J by 0 bases, leaving 7 bases between them. The CDR3 is 14 amino acids. CDR3 bases: TGTGCCAGCAGCCCGGATACAACTAATGAAAAACTGTTTTTT. Translated: CASSPDTTNEKLFF.

This chain connects TRBV6-2 or TRBV6-3 to TRBJ2-5, with no clear D. This CDR3 is built from 11 residues. Germline CDR1 reads MNHEY; CDR2 reads SVGEGT. With 4 bases removed from V and 5 bases from J, the gap between germline ends came to 5 bases. As DNA, the CDR3 is TGTGCCAGCAGTTCCTGGGAGACCCAGTACTTC. This translates into CASSSWETQYF.

The chain has TRBV7-2 and TRBJ2-5; D uncertain. V lost 1 base to trimming and J lost 4 bases, with 10 bases between them. The CDR3 extends over 14 amino acids. CDR1 SGHTA and CDR2 FQGNSA come from the germline V gene. CDR3 loop: CASSLVRRPETQYF. CDR3 sequence (DNA): TGTGCCAGCAGCTTAGTTAGACGTCCAGAGACCCAGTACTTC.

J is TRBJ2-1 and V is TRBV20-1; 10 nucleotides agree with TRBD1. Germline values: CDR1 DFQATT, CDR2 SNEGSKA (reference sequence). V shed 2 bases, J shed 13 bases, and the junction held 8 bases outside the gene matches. This CDR3 contains 13 residues. DNA for the CDR3: TGCAGTGCTAGAAGTCGGACAGGGGGGTATCAGTTCTTC. This sequence encodes CSARSRTGGYQFF.

The chain has TRBV6-4 and TRBJ2-2, with D possibly matching TRBD1 (5 bases). The germline V gene has CDR1 MRHNA and CDR2 SNTAGT. Between the trimmed V and J ends, which lost 7 bases and 5 bases, there was a span of 17 bases. The CDR3 consists of 15 residues. This CDR3 reads CASNSRRAGTGELFF. CDR3 nucleotides: TGTGCCAGCAATTCTAGGCGAGCAGGGACCGGGGAGCTGTTTTTT.

The chain combines TRBV4-2 with TRBJ2-7; 8 nucleotides agree with TRBD2. Germline V gene data show CDR1 as LGHNA and CDR2 as YNFKEQ. Losses at the gene ends were 0 bases for V and 11 bases for J; bases not matched to a gene: 15. This CDR3 is 16 amino acids long. The CDR3 sequence is CASSQELGLAGLPEYF. DNA of the CDR3: TGTGCCAGCAGCCAAGAACTCGGGCTAGCGGGCCTGCCGGAGTACTTC.

The rearrangement links TRBV29-1 to TRBJ2-7, with 9 bases aligning to TRBD2. This CDR3 has 15 residues. V shed 7 bases and J 2 bases; nucleotides not matched to a gene: 12. The V gene's germline CDR1 is SQVTM and CDR2 ANQGSEA. CDR3 nucleotide sequence: TGCAGCGCTGTTCCTCCGACTAGCGGAACCTACGAGCAGTACTTC. This encodes CSAVPPTSGTYEQYF.

The J gene is TRBJ1-5, the V gene TRBV12-3 or TRBV12-4, with D possibly being TRBD1 (5 bases). V shed 7 bases and J shed 3 bases, with 16 bases lying between them. This CDR3 comprises 15 residues. CDR3 DNA: TGTGCCAGCACCCCGTTCGGGGGAAACAATCAGCCCCAGCATTTT. Its translation is CASTPFGGNNQPQHF.

The chain carries TRBV6-5 and TRBJ2-3; D could derive from TRBD1 or TRBD2 (5 bases each). Germline CDR1 reads MNHEY; CDR2 reads SVGAGI. V was cut by 3 bases and J by 0 bases, with 10 bases left in between. The CDR3 runs 15 residues. The CDR3 bases are TGTGCCAGCAGTTATGGGGGTGAGAGCACAGATACGCAGTATTTT. Protein sequence: CASSYGGESTDTQYF.

This clonotype was recorded only once. This chain joins TRBV5-6 and TRBJ1-2; D gene ambiguous. Trimming removed 3 bases at V and 12 bases at J, with 15 bases between. The CDR3 extends over 12 amino acids. The germline V gene encodes CDR1 SGHDT and CDR2 YYEEEE. The CDR3 bases are TGTGCCAGCAGCTGGGTGTTAGAGGGCCACACCTTC. This codes for CASSWVLEGHTF.

The chain recombines TRBV3-1 with TRBJ1-5; D remains unclear. CDR3 length: 14 residues. V was pared by 4 bases and J by 5 bases, with 12 bases between. Germline lookup yields CDR1 LGHDT and CDR2 YNNKEL (reference sequence). The chain's CDR3 is CASSLTLRDQPQHF. The CDR3 nucleotides are TGTGCCAGCAGCCTAACACTCCGGGATCAGCCCCAGCATTTT.

J is TRBJ2-7 and V is TRBV11-2; 9 positions agree with TRBD2. The CDR3 is made up of 17 amino acids. Germline V gene sequence: CDR1 SGHAT, CDR2 FQNNGV. Trimming cost V 2 bases and J 3 bases; bases outside gene matches: 11. The CDR3 DNA reads TGTGCCAGCAGCTTAAGGTCTAGCGGGACTCTAGTCTACGAGCAGTACTTC. This sequence encodes CASSLRSSGTLVYEQYF.

The chain carries TRBV27 and TRBJ2-1; tentatively, D is TRBD2 (6 bases). From germline, CDR1 is MNHEY and CDR2 SMNVEV (reference sequence). The CDR3 runs 15 residues. V lost 6 bases, J lost 7 bases, and 19 bases lay in between. The CDR3 spells CASSLRLVRSNEQFF. In nucleotides, the CDR3 is TGTGCCAGCAGCCTAAGACTAGTTCGTTCTAATGAGCAGTTCTTC.

The V gene is TRBV20-1, the J gene TRBJ1-2; D is ambiguous. This CDR3 is 14 amino acids long. Germline CDR1 is DFQATT and CDR2 is SNEGSKA (reference sequence). Trimming left V 0 bases short and J 6 bases short, with 14 bases between. CDR3: CSARDLQDANGYTF. CDR3 DNA: TGCAGTGCTAGAGATCTGCAGGACGCGAATGGCTACACCTTC.

This clonotype was detected a few times. The J gene is TRBJ2-1, the V gene TRBV5-1; 9 bases agree with TRBD2. With V trimmed by 4 bases and J by 6 bases, 11 bases remained unmatched. CDR3 length: 16 amino acids. Germline lookup yields CDR1 SGHRS and CDR2 YFSETQ. The CDR3 protein is CASSHPKRGDPNEQFF. CDR3 coding DNA: TGCGCCAGCAGCCACCCTAAGCGGGGGGACCCCAATGAGCAGTTCTTC.